Listed below are T cell receptor beta chains from one sample, sequenced in a study of low-dose radiotherapy and immunotherapy resistance in tumors. TCRdb passed the reads through MiXCR, listing each CDR3 protein once. Here the sample spans more than 50,000 distinct CDR3 sequences, about a quarter being singletons. Material: PBMCs, obtained before treatment. These receptors were obtained from a male donor with rectosigmoid adenocarcinoma. CDR3s include the opening cysteine and the closing phenylalanine or tryptophan. Each record gives: CDR3 length, J gene, V gene, CDR3 protein.

CDR3 length: 15; J gene: TRBJ1-1; V gene: TRBV11-3; CDR3 protein: CASSLESGANTEAFF
CDR3 length: 15; J gene: TRBJ2-5; V gene: TRBV6-2/TRBV6-3; CDR3 protein: CASSLTGTTQETQYF
CDR3 length: 12; J gene: TRBJ2-7; V gene: TRBV21-1; CDR3 protein: CASSKRRNEQYF
CDR3 length: 13; J gene: TRBJ2-5; V gene: TRBV24-1; CDR3 protein: CATSDSWTETQYF
CDR3 length: 16; J gene: TRBJ2-5; V gene: TRBV28; CDR3 protein: CASSTPGTGRRVTQYF
CDR3 length: 14; J gene: TRBJ2-3; V gene: TRBV28; CDR3 protein: CASSSRDREDTQYF
CDR3 length: 16; J gene: TRBJ2-7; V gene: TRBV5-1; CDR3 protein: CASSLATGTAFYEQYF
CDR3 length: 12; J gene: TRBJ2-2; V gene: TRBV29-1; CDR3 protein: CSVRGVGGELFF
CDR3 length: 19; J gene: TRBJ2-1; V gene: TRBV6-1; CDR3 protein: CASSVWGAQQARSYNEQFF
CDR3 length: 18; J gene: TRBJ1-5; V gene: TRBV6-1; CDR3 protein: CASSEPGGAVRGNQPQHF
CDR3 length: 14; J gene: TRBJ2-1; V gene: TRBV28; CDR3 protein: CASTVPTDNNEQFF
CDR3 length: 17; J gene: TRBJ2-7; V gene: TRBV2; CDR3 protein: CASSDIGLAGDSYEQYF
CDR3 length: 18; J gene: TRBJ2-1; V gene: TRBV3-1; CDR3 protein: CASSDYSMTGGYGGEQFF
CDR3 length: 15; J gene: TRBJ2-7; V gene: TRBV19; CDR3 protein: CASSSTGLDGYEQYF
CDR3 length: 13; J gene: TRBJ1-1; V gene: TRBV24-1; CDR3 protein: CATSTGASTEAFF
CDR3 length: 16; J gene: TRBJ2-5; V gene: TRBV7-9; CDR3 protein: CASSPLGPGVQETQYF
CDR3 length: 13; J gene: TRBJ2-1; V gene: TRBV6-2/TRBV6-3; CDR3 protein: CASKVGGRNEQFF
CDR3 length: 16; J gene: TRBJ2-1; V gene: TRBV14; CDR3 protein: CASSRAGLEFYNEQFF
CDR3 length: 13; J gene: TRBJ1-2; V gene: TRBV7-9; CDR3 protein: CASSLIGGYGYTF
CDR3 length: 15; J gene: TRBJ2-2; V gene: TRBV5-1; CDR3 protein: CASSLAQGNTGELFF
CDR3 length: 13; J gene: TRBJ2-7; V gene: TRBV6-2/TRBV6-3; CDR3 protein: CASSPIARQGVYF
CDR3 length: 14; J gene: TRBJ2-5; V gene: TRBV20-1; CDR3 protein: CSAKGGENQETQYF
CDR3 length: 15; J gene: TRBJ1-5; V gene: TRBV6-6; CDR3 protein: CASRSTQGGNQPQHF
CDR3 length: 15; J gene: TRBJ2-2; V gene: TRBV12-3/TRBV12-4; CDR3 protein: CASSFIPNTGELFFF
CDR3 length: 13; J gene: TRBJ2-1; V gene: TRBV6-2/TRBV6-3; CDR3 protein: CASSTGTIGGQFF
CDR3 length: 14; J gene: TRBJ2-7; V gene: TRBV3-1; CDR3 protein: CASSQGHPSYEQYF
CDR3 length: 14; J gene: TRBJ1-1; V gene: TRBV27; CDR3 protein: CASSLSDANTEAFF
CDR3 length: 15; J gene: TRBJ2-5; V gene: TRBV7-2; CDR3 protein: CASSATGLPQETQYF
CDR3 length: 15; J gene: TRBJ2-7; V gene: TRBV28; CDR3 protein: CASSPGRSVAYEQYF
CDR3 length: 14; J gene: TRBJ2-3; V gene: TRBV2; CDR3 protein: CAAKPGASTDTQYF
CDR3 length: 16; J gene: TRBJ2-5; V gene: TRBV7-2; CDR3 protein: CASSAGLAGVRETQYF
CDR3 length: 15; J gene: TRBJ2-1; V gene: TRBV4-1; CDR3 protein: CASSQEGREGDEQFF
CDR3 length: 12; J gene: TRBJ2-7; V gene: TRBV2; CDR3 protein: CASSAGGHEQYF
CDR3 length: 16; J gene: TRBJ2-3; V gene: TRBV2; CDR3 protein: CASRIPEGQHTDTQYF
CDR3 length: 12; J gene: TRBJ2-7; V gene: TRBV7-2; CDR3 protein: CASSTGLYEQYF
CDR3 length: 18; J gene: TRBJ2-2; V gene: TRBV4-1; CDR3 protein: CASSPSEKVRRTTGELFF
CDR3 length: 13; J gene: TRBJ1-5; V gene: TRBV7-9; CDR3 protein: CASSQGDNQPQHF
CDR3 length: 14; J gene: TRBJ2-7; V gene: TRBV28; CDR3 protein: CASRSGQGSYEQYF
CDR3 length: 16; J gene: TRBJ1-3; V gene: TRBV28; CDR3 protein: CASVPGTGSSGNTIYF
CDR3 length: 16; J gene: TRBJ2-5; V gene: TRBV5-1; CDR3 protein: CASSLGLAPLQETQYF
CDR3 length: 15; J gene: TRBJ2-2; V gene: TRBV5-1; CDR3 protein: CASSVPNEAIGELFF
CDR3 length: 13; J gene: TRBJ1-2; V gene: TRBV12-3/TRBV12-4; CDR3 protein: CASTPTGSYGYTF
CDR3 length: 13; J gene: TRBJ2-5; V gene: TRBV10-3; CDR3 protein: CAISAWQGETQYF
CDR3 length: 14; J gene: TRBJ1-2; V gene: TRBV4-3; CDR3 protein: CASSLQTGSYGYTF
CDR3 length: 15; J gene: TRBJ2-2; V gene: TRBV5-4; CDR3 protein: CASSGTGVNTGELFF
CDR3 length: 14; J gene: TRBJ2-7; V gene: TRBV27; CDR3 protein: CASGLAGGRYEQYF
CDR3 length: 12; J gene: TRBJ2-7; V gene: TRBV20-1; CDR3 protein: CSARIRVDEQYF